This T cell receptor beta chain was documented in a study of blood T cell repertoires in COVID-19. Study-wide context: PBMCs, B-cell-depleted T cells, or T cells were the source of the cDNA or gDNA that made up the material.

The repertoire was sequenced with immunoSEQ multiplex PCR; TCRdb's copy has only in-frame clones and lacks some. The sample lists 430,000 or so clones; 85% to 90% were seen once. In this sample, this clone turned up once. Cohort 3 recovered donors had two negative PCRs, clearance, or symptom resolution. Germline lookup yields CDR1 MNHEY and CDR2 SVGAGI. This CDR3 comprises 16 residues. J lost 1 base, V lost 4 bases, and 3 bases had no gene match. The TCR comes from a woman aged 40 to 50 who had recovered from COVID-19. The sequenced sample was PBMCs or T cells enriched from blood (not recorded which). This chain joins TRBV6-5 and TRBJ2-2, with 10 positions matching TRBD2. The CDR3: CASSSIAGGNTGELFF. In DNA form, the CDR3 reads TGTGCCAGCAGTTCTATAGCGGGAGGGAACACCGGGGAGCTGTTTTTT.